These 10 T cell receptor beta chains were all obtained from the same sample, sequenced in a study of vaccination effects on CD4 cells after COVID-19. Before sequencing took place, the ViraFEST assay used viral peptide pools to expand antigen-specific CD4+ T cells. The culture ran for around nine days, and then CD4+ T cells were isolated. Vaccination of participants consisted of two doses of either the BNT162b2 or mRNA-1273 vaccine. Which antigens these TCRs recognize remains unknown. The data were produced by immunoSEQ multiplex PCR, yet TCRdb's version contains in-frame clones alone and is incomplete. The top ten hold around 1.2% of the sample, which has tens of thousands of clones, around 78% seen once. Source: CD4+ T cells from PBMCs cultured with HCoV-229E spike peptides, taken after COVID-19 vaccination. The receptors stem from a human donor who received a COVID-19 vaccine.

This sequence joins TRBV7-2 and TRBJ1-1; 7 bases match TRBD1. V gave up 5 bases and J gave up 10 bases; unmatched junction bases: 4. Germline CDR1 SGHTA, CDR2 FQGNSA. CDR3 size: 11 residues. CDR3 in amino acids: CASSRGQRAFF. The CDR3 DNA is TGTGCCAGCAGCCGGGGACAGAGAGCTTTCTTT.

The chain employs TRBV7-2 and TRBJ2-2; D is unresolved. V was shortened by 2 bases and J by 4 bases, with 20 bases between the two germline ends. The CDR3 contains 18 residues. Looked up from germline, CDR1 is SGHTA and CDR2 is FQGNSA. CDR3 sequence (DNA): TGTGCCAGCAGCTTATCCTCCGGGCCCCAAGGGCCCACCGGGGAGCTGTTTTTT. This encodes CASSLSSGPQGPTGELFF. Together with reference TRBV7-2 and TRBJ2-2, the CDR3 gives the full variable domain: GAGVSQSPSNKVTEKGKDVELRCDPISGHTALYWYRQSLGQGLEFLIYFQGNSAPDKSGLPSDRFSAERTGGSVSTLTIQRTQQEDSAVYLCASSLSSGPQGPTGELFFGEGSRLTVL.

This rearrangement joins TRBV10-1 to TRBJ2-3, with 10 bases that match TRBD2. The CDR3 contains 16 residues. With V trimmed by 8 bases and J by 2 bases, 10 bases remained unmatched. CDR1 WNHNN and CDR2 SYGVQD come from the germline V gene (reference sequence). CDR3 sequence reads: CASAGQAGGPTDTQYF. The CDR3 DNA sequence: TGCGCCAGCGCCGGACAAGCGGGGGGGCCCACAGATACGCAGTATTTT.

This chain links TRBV29-1 with TRBJ2-3, with 7 bases lining up with TRBD2. V was clipped by 3 bases and J by 0 bases; unmatched bases: 3. The CDR3 is 14 amino acids. Germline V gene sequence: CDR1 SQVTM, CDR2 ANQGSEA. In DNA form, the CDR3 reads TGCAGCGTTGACGGGCGGGGGAGCACAGATACGCAGTATTTT. Amino acid sequence: CSVDGRGSTDTQYF.

V and J are TRBV19 and TRBJ2-6; TRBD2 agrees at 8 bases. The CDR3 spans 19 residues. In germline, CDR1 is LNHDA, CDR2 SQIVND (reference sequence). V trimming: 3 bases; J trimming: 0 bases; junction bases outside the gene matches: 10. CDR3 coding DNA: TGTGCCAGTAGTATGACCCCTCCGGGGGGGTCCTCTGGGGCCAACGTCCTGACTTTC. It codes for CASSMTPPGGSSGANVLTF.

CDR3 DNA sequence: TGTGCCAGCAGCCAACAGCCGAATCAGCCCCAGCATTTT. Protein: CASSQQPNQPQHF. The gene calls are TRBV14 and TRBJ1-5; the D is unclear. This CDR3 region has 13 residues. V gave up 2 bases and J gave up 4 bases, with 6 bases separating them. Per germline, CDR1 SGHDN and CDR2 FVKESK.

This chain uses TRBV7-2 with TRBJ1-2; tentative D call: TRBD1 (5 bases). Germline assignment: CDR1 SGHTA and CDR2 FQGNSA. V lost 5 bases and J 1 base, leaving 23 bases between the germline ends. The CDR3 sequence is 18 residues long. The CDR3 sequence is CASSLRGDRGSGNYGYTF. DNA for the CDR3: TGTGCCAGCAGCCTCCGGGGGGATCGAGGTTCTGGTAACTATGGCTACACCTTC.

This clone was seen a single time. V gene TRBV30 combines with J gene TRBJ1-1; possibly TRBD1 for D (6 bases). V was cut by 4 bases and J by 0 bases, with 15 bases left in between. CDR1 is GTSNPN and CDR2 is SVGIG in the germline V gene (reference sequence). The CDR3 length is 15 residues. This CDR3 is CAWIPSGGLNTEAFF. CDR3 in DNA: TGTGCCTGGATTCCTTCCGGGGGCTTGAACACTGAAGCTTTCTTT.

V gene TRBV6-2 or TRBV6-3 combines with J gene TRBJ1-2; no clear D. The CDR3 has 15 amino acids. Germline V CDR1 and CDR2: MNHEY, SVGEGT. V was clipped by 0 bases and J by 4 bases, with 12 bases between them. The CDR3 region is CASSYSVSAAYGYTF. The CDR3 DNA sequence: TGTGCCAGCAGTTACTCGGTCTCGGCAGCCTATGGCTACACCTTC.

The chain uses TRBV6-5 and TRBJ2-3; TRBD2 matches at 8 bases. Trimming at V came to 8 bases and at J to 5 bases, leaving 9 bases not matched to a gene. Germline V gene data show CDR1 as MNHEY and CDR2 as SVGAGI. CDR3 length: 14 residues. The CDR3 reads CASETGTREDTQYF. CDR3 nucleotides: TGTGCCAGCGAAACCGGGACTAGAGAAGATACGCAGTATTTT.